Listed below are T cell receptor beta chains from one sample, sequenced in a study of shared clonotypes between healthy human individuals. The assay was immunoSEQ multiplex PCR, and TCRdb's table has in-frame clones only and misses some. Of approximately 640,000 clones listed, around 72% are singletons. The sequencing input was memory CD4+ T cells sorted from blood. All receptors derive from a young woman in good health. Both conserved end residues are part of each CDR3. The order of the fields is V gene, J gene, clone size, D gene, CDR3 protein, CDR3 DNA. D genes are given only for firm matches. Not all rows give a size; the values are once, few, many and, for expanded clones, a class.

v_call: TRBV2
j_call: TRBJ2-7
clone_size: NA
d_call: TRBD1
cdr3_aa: CASMGQGVSYEQYF
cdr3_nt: TGTGCCAGCATGGGACAGGGGGTTTCCTACGAGCAGTACTTC

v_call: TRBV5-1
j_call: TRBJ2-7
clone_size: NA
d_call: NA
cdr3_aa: CASSLGLESGEQYF
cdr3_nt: TGCGCCAGCAGCTTGGGCCTGGAGTCAGGCGAGCAGTACTTC

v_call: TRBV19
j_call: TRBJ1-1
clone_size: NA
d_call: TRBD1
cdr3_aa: CASNPGQGRTEAFF
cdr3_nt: TGTGCCAGTAATCCGGGACAGGGTCGTACTGAAGCTTTCTTT

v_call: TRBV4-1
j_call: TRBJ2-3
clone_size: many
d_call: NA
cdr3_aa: CASSQGWSPSTDTQYF
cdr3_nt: TGCGCCAGCAGCCAAGGATGGTCTCCTAGCACAGATACGCAGTATTTT

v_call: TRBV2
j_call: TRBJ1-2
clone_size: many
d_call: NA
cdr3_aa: CASSERERGDYTF
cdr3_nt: TGTGCCAGCAGTGAAAGGGAGAGAGGAGACTACACCTTC

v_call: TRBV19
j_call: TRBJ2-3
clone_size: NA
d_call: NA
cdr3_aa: CASSPRTDTQYF
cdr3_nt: TGTGCCAGTAGTCCCCGCACAGATACGCAGTATTTT

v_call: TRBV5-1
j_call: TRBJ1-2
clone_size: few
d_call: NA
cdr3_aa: CASSPGGGGSNGYTF
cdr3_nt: TGCGCCAGCAGCCCTGGAGGCGGGGGATCGAATGGCTACACCTTC

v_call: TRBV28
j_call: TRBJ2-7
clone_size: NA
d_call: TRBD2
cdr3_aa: CASRLAGKSSYEQYF
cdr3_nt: TGTGCCAGCAGACTAGCGGGCAAGAGCTCCTACGAGCAGTACTTC

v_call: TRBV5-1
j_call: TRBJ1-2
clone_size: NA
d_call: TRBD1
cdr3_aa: CASSPGQGIVNYGYTF
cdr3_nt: TGCGCCAGCAGCCCGGGACAGGGGATCGTAAACTATGGCTACACCTTC

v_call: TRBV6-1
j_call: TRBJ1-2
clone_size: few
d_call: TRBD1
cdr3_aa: CASSDPGQRLGYTF
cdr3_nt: TGTGCCAGCAGTGACCCGGGACAGAGGCTCGGCTACACCTTC

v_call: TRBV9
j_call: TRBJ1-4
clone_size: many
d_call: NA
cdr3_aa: CASSFGGSPTEKLFF
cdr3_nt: TGTGCCAGCAGCTTCGGGGGCAGCCCAACGGAAAAACTGTTTTTT

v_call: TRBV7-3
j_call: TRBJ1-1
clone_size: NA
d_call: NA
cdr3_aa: CASSLTANTEAFF
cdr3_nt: TGTGCCAGCAGCTTAACCGCAAACACTGAAGCTTTCTTT

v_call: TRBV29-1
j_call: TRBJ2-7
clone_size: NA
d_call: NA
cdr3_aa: CSVAKDSYEQYF
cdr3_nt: TGCAGCGTTGCCAAAGACTCCTACGAGCAGTACTTC

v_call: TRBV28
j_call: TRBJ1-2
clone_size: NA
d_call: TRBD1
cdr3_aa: CASRPSAGTGGGYTF
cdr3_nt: TGTGCCAGCAGACCCAGTGCAGGGACAGGTGGGGGCTACACCTTC

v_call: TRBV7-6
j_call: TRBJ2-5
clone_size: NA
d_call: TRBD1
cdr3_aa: CASSKQTGVGETQYF
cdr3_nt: TGTGCCAGCAGCAAGCAGACAGGGGTGGGGGAGACCCAGTACTTC

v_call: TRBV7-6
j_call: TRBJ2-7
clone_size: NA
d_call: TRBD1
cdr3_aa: CASSPRSSGGAYNEQYF
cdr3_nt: TGTGCCAGCAGCCCCCGTAGCTCAGGGGGCGCCTACAACGAGCAGTACTTC

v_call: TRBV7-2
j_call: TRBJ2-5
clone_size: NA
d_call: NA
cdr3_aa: CASSRVGYGRGQETQYF
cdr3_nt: TGTGCCAGCAGTCGCGTTGGGTACGGAAGGGGGCAAGAGACCCAGTACTTC

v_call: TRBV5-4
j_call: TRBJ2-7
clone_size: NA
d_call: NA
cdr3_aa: CASSSPAAEYEQYF
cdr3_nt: TGTGCCAGCAGCAGCCCGGCGGCTGAGTACGAGCAGTACTTC

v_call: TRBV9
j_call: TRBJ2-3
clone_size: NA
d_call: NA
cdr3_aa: CASGGGRRTDTQYF
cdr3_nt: TGTGCCAGCGGGGGAGGCAGAAGGACAGATACGCAGTATTTT

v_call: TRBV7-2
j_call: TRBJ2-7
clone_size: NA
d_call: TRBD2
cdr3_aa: CASSAGLAGGGEQYF
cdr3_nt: TGTGCCAGCAGCGCGGGACTAGCGGGAGGAGGCGAGCAGTACTTC

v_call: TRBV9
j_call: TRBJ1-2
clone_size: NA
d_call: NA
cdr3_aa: CASSVAVGGYGYTF
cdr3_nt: TGTGCCAGCAGCGTAGCAGTCGGCGGCTATGGCTACACCTTC

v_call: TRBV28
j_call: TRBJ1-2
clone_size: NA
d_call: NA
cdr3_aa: CASSLWALRQTGGYTF
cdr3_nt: TGTGCCAGCAGTTTATGGGCCCTTCGACAGACAGGCGGCTACACCTTC

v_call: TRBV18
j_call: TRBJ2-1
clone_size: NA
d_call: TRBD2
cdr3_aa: CASSPRSGTSAYNEQFF
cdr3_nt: TGTGCCAGCTCACCACGATCCGGGACTAGCGCCTACAATGAGCAGTTCTTC

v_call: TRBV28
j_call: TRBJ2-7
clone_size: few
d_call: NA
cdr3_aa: CASSLLSGKIFYEQYF
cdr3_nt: TGTGCCAGCAGTTTATTGTCCGGGAAGATATTCTACGAGCAGTACTTC

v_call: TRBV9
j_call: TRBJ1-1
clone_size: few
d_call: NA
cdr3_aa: CASSGMGNTEAFF
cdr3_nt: TGTGCCAGCAGCGGTATGGGGAACACTGAAGCTTTCTTT

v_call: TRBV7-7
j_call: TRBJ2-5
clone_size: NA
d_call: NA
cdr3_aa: CASSQTGTSETQYF
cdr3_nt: TGTGCCAGCAGCCAAACCGGGACCTCCGAGACCCAGTACTTC

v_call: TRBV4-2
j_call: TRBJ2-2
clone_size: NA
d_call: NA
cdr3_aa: CASRRFEGSNTGELFF
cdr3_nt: TGTGCCAGCAGGCGGTTCGAGGGGAGCAACACCGGGGAGCTGTTTTTT

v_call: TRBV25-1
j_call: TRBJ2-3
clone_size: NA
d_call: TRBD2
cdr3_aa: CASSDTSGRGSTSDTQYF
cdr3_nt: TGTGCCAGCAGTGACACTAGCGGGAGGGGGTCAACCTCAGATACGCAGTATTTT

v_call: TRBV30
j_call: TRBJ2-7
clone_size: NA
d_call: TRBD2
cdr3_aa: CAWSGLAGNEQYF
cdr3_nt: TGTGCCTGGAGTGGACTAGCGGGAAACGAGCAGTACTTC

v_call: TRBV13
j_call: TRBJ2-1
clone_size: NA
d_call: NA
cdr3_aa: CASKPYGFGEQFF
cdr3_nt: TGTGCCAGCAAGCCCTACGGGTTTGGTGAGCAGTTCTTC

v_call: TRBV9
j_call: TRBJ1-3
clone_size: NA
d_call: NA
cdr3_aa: CASSVDSFSGNTIYF
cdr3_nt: TGTGCCAGCAGCGTAGATTCGTTCTCTGGAAACACCATATATTTT

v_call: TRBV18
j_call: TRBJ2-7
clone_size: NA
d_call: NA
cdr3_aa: CASSGGGERDHVF
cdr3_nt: TGTGCCAGCTCCGGAGGGGGCGAGCGGGACCACGTATTC

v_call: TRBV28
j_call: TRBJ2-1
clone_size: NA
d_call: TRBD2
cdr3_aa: CASRPTSGGHNEQFF
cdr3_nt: TGTGCCAGCAGGCCTACTAGCGGGGGCCACAATGAGCAGTTCTTC

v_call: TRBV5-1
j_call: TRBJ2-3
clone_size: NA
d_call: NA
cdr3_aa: CASSLGSAFADTQYF
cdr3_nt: TGCGCCAGCAGCTTGGGGTCTGCTTTCGCAGATACGCAGTATTTT

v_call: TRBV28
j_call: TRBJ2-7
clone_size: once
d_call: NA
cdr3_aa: CASSFTGPPVEQYF
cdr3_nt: TGTGCCAGCAGTTTCACCGGGCCGCCCGTCGAGCAGTACTTC

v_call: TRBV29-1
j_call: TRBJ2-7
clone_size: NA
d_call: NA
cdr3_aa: CSATQGREQYF
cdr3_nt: TGCAGCGCTACACAGGGCCGCGAGCAGTACTTC

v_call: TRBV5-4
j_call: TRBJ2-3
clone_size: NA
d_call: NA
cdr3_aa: CASSQRTDTQYF
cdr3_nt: TGTGCCAGCAGCCAGAGGACAGATACGCAGTATTTT

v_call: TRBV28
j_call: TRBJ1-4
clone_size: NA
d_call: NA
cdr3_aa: CASWGQVNEKLFF
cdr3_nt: TGTGCCAGCTGGGGACAAGTTAATGAAAAACTGTTTTTT

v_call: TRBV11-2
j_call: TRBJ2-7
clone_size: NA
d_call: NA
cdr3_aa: CASTQPGAGEQYF
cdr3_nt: TGTGCCAGCACCCAACCAGGGGCTGGTGAGCAGTACTTC

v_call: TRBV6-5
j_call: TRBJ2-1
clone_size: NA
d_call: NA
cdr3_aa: CASSFSGSYNEQFF
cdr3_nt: TGTGCCAGCAGTTTCAGCGGATCCTACAATGAGCAGTTCTTC

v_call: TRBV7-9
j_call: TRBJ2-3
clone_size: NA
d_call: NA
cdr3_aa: CASSAGQITDTQYF
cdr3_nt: TGTGCCAGCAGCGCGGGACAGATTACAGATACGCAGTATTTT